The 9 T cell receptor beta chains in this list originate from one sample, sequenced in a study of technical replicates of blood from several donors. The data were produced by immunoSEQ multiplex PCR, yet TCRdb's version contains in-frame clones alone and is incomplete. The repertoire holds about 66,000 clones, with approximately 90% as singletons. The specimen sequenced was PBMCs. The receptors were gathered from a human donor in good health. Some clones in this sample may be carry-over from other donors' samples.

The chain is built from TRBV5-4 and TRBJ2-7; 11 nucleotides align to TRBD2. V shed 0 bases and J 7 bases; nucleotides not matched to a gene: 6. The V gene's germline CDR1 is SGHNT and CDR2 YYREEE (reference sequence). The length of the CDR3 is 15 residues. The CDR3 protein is CASSLVLAGGGEQYF. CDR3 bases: TGTGCCAGCAGCTTGGTCCTAGCGGGAGGTGGTGAGCAGTACTTC.

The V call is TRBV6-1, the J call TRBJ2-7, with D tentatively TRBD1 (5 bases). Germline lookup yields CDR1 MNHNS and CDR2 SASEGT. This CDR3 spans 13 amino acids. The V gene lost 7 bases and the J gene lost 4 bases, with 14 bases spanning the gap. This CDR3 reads CASNGWGRYEQYF. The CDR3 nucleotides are TGTGCCAGCAACGGGTGGGGCAGGTACGAGCAGTACTTC.

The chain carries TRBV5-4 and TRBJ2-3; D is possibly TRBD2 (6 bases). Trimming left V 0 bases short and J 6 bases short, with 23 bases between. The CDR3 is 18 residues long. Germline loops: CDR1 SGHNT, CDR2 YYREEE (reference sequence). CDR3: CASSLGLQRASSGDTQYF. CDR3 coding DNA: TGTGCCAGCAGCTTGGGACTTCAGCGGGCCTCGTCGGGTGATACGCAGTATTTT.

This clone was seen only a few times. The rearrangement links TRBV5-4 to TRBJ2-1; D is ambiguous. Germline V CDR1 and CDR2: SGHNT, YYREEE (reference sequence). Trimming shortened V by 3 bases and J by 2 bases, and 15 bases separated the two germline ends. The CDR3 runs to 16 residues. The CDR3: CASSYATVFTYNEQFF. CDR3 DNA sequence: TGTGCCAGCAGCTACGCGACTGTATTCACCTACAATGAGCAGTTCTTC.

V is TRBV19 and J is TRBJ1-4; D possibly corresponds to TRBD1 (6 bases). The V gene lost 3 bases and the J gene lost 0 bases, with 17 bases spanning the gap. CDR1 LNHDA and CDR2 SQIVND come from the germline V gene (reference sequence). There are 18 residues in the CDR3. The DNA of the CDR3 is TGTGCCAGTAGTATTTATGGGACACTAGTTGCAACTAATGAAAAACTGTTTTTT. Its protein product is CASSIYGTLVATNEKLFF.

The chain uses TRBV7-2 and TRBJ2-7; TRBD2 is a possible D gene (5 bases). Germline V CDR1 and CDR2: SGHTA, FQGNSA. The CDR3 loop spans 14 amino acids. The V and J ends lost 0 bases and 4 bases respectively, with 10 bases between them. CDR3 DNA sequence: TGTGCCAGCAGCTTAGCAGGGAGTGAGTACGAGCAGTACTTC. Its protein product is CASSLAGSEYEQYF.

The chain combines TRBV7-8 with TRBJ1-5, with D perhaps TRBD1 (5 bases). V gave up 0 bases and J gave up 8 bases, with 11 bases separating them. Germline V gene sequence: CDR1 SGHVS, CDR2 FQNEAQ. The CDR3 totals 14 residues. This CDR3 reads CASSLAAGFEPQHF. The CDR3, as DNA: TGTGCCAGCAGCTTAGCGGCAGGGTTTGAGCCCCAGCATTTT.

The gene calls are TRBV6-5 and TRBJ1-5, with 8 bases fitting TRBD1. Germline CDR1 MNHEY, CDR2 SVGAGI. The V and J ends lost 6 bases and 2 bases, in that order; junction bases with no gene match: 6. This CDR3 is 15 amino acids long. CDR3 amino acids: CASRLGQGGNQPQHF. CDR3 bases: TGTGCCAGCAGACTAGGACAGGGCGGCAATCAGCCCCAGCATTTT.

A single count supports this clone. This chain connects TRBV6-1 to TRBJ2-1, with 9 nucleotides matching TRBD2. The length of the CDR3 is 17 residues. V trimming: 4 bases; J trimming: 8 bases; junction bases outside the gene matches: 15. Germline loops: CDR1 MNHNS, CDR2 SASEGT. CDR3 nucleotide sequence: TGTGCCAGCAGTGGCATGAAACCTGCGGGAGGGGTCGATGAGCAGTTCTTC. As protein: CASSGMKPAGGVDEQFF.